This is a list of T cell receptor beta chains from one sample in a study of Ad26.COV2.S vaccination and SARS-CoV-2 variants. Generated by immunoSEQ multiplex PCR, the TCRdb table keeps only in-frame clones and is missing some. This table holds hundreds of thousands of clones, about 90% found once. The sample consisted of peripheral blood, taken after recovery from COVID-19. The receptor set was obtained from a human donor who had recovered from COVID-19. Both conserved end residues are part of each CDR3. Each record gives: clone size, D gene, V gene, J gene, CDR3 protein, CDR3 DNA. The D gene is left open where the match is weak. Only some rows state a clone size, as once, few, many or a class for expanded clones.

abundance: NA
d_gene: NA
v_gene: TRBV3-1/TRBV3-2
j_gene: TRBJ1-1
CDR3aa: CASSQVGLAWVTEAFF
CDR3nt: TGTGCCAGCAGCCAAGTCGGGTTAGCGTGGGTTACTGAAGCTTTCTTT

abundance: NA
d_gene: NA
v_gene: TRBV25-1
j_gene: TRBJ2-5
CDR3aa: CASSESASETQYF
CDR3nt: TGTGCCAGCAGTGAATCGGCGTCGGAGACCCAGTACTTC

abundance: NA
d_gene: TRBD1
v_gene: TRBV4-1
j_gene: TRBJ2-7
CDR3aa: CASSQDDRGRSYEQYF
CDR3nt: TGCGCCAGCAGCCAAGACGACAGGGGCCGCTCCTACGAGCAGTACTTC

abundance: NA
d_gene: TRBD1
v_gene: TRBV6-5
j_gene: TRBJ1-6
CDR3aa: CASSYVTGGNNSPLHF
CDR3nt: TGTGCCAGCAGTTACGTGACAGGGGGCAATAATTCACCCCTCCACTTT

abundance: NA
d_gene: NA
v_gene: TRBV11-3
j_gene: TRBJ2-7
CDR3aa: CASSLGAVGEQYF
CDR3nt: TGTGCCAGCAGCTTGGGGGCAGTAGGTGAGCAGTACTTC

abundance: NA
d_gene: NA
v_gene: TRBV19
j_gene: TRBJ1-5
CDR3aa: CASRWGLRSNQPQHF
CDR3nt: TGTGCCAGTAGATGGGGACTGAGGAGCAATCAGCCCCAGCATTTT

abundance: NA
d_gene: NA
v_gene: TRBV5-4
j_gene: TRBJ1-2
CDR3aa: CASSFVGIGYTF
CDR3nt: TGTGCCAGCAGCTTCGTAGGGATAGGCTACACCTTC

abundance: NA
d_gene: TRBD1
v_gene: TRBV6-5
j_gene: TRBJ2-2
CDR3aa: CASKQTGAGELFF
CDR3nt: TGTGCCAGCAAGCAGACAGGGGCCGGGGAGCTGTTTTTT

abundance: NA
d_gene: TRBD1
v_gene: TRBV25-1
j_gene: TRBJ1-1
CDR3aa: CASRETGRTEAFF
CDR3nt: TGTGCCAGCAGGGAGACAGGGAGGACTGAAGCTTTCTTT

abundance: NA
d_gene: NA
v_gene: TRBV5-1
j_gene: TRBJ2-7
CDR3aa: CASSLAPGMGYEQYF
CDR3nt: TGCGCCAGCAGCTTGGCTCCAGGGATGGGTTACGAGCAGTACTTC

abundance: NA
d_gene: TRBD2
v_gene: TRBV5-8
j_gene: TRBJ2-1
CDR3aa: CASVVWSGGPNEQFF
CDR3nt: TGTGCCAGCGTTGTATGGAGCGGGGGGCCAAATGAGCAGTTCTTC

abundance: once
d_gene: NA
v_gene: TRBV2
j_gene: TRBJ2-7
CDR3aa: CASSMPYGSYEQYF
CDR3nt: TGTGCCAGCAGTATGCCCTATGGCAGCTACGAGCAGTACTTC

abundance: once
d_gene: TRBD1
v_gene: TRBV19
j_gene: TRBJ1-3
CDR3aa: CASSMGQGNTIYF
CDR3nt: TGTGCCAGTAGTATGGGACAGGGAAACACCATATATTTT

abundance: NA
d_gene: TRBD1
v_gene: TRBV12-5
j_gene: TRBJ2-7
CDR3aa: CASGLVSRTGVWEQYF
CDR3nt: TGTGCTAGTGGTTTGGTAAGCCGGACAGGGGTGTGGGAGCAGTACTTC

abundance: NA
d_gene: NA
v_gene: TRBV7-9
j_gene: TRBJ2-3
CDR3aa: CASSFSKGADTQYF
CDR3nt: TGTGCCAGCAGCTTCTCGAAGGGTGCAGATACGCAGTATTTT

abundance: NA
d_gene: TRBD2
v_gene: TRBV9
j_gene: TRBJ2-2
CDR3aa: CASSVGLAGAGELFF
CDR3nt: TGTGCCAGCAGCGTAGGACTAGCGGGGGCCGGGGAGCTGTTTTTT

abundance: NA
d_gene: NA
v_gene: TRBV19
j_gene: TRBJ1-5
CDR3aa: CASSVTGGGHQPQHF
CDR3nt: TGTGCCAGTAGTGTGACAGGCGGCGGACATCAGCCCCAGCATTTT

abundance: NA
d_gene: NA
v_gene: TRBV13
j_gene: TRBJ2-1
CDR3aa: CASSYGTLGSLTEQFF
CDR3nt: TGTGCCAGCAGCTATGGGACGCTGGGTTCCCTTACTGAGCAGTTCTTC

abundance: NA
d_gene: NA
v_gene: TRBV12-3/TRBV12-4
j_gene: TRBJ1-2
CDR3aa: CASILSGVNVYTF
CDR3nt: TGTGCCAGCATCTTATCTGGGGTTAATGTCTACACCTTC

abundance: NA
d_gene: TRBD2
v_gene: TRBV5-1
j_gene: TRBJ2-3
CDR3aa: CASSKGRLAGGFSTDTQYF
CDR3nt: TGCGCCAGCAGCAAAGGGAGACTAGCGGGGGGGTTTAGCACAGATACGCAGTATTTT

abundance: NA
d_gene: TRBD1
v_gene: TRBV9
j_gene: TRBJ1-1
CDR3aa: CASSDTGTGGLAFF
CDR3nt: TGTGCCAGCAGCGATACCGGGACAGGGGGCCTGGCTTTCTTT

abundance: NA
d_gene: NA
v_gene: TRBV27
j_gene: TRBJ1-1
CDR3aa: CASRTGTRTSEAFF
CDR3nt: TGTGCCAGCAGAACCGGGACACGGACGAGTGAAGCTTTCTTT

abundance: NA
d_gene: NA
v_gene: TRBV4-3
j_gene: TRBJ1-1
CDR3aa: CASSQLGPRTEAFF
CDR3nt: TGCGCCAGCAGCCAATTAGGTCCGCGGACTGAAGCTTTCTTT

abundance: NA
d_gene: NA
v_gene: TRBV6-1
j_gene: TRBJ2-3
CDR3aa: CASSENTGPSTDTQYF
CDR3nt: TGTGCCAGCAGTGAAAACACAGGGCCAAGCACAGATACGCAGTATTTT

abundance: NA
d_gene: NA
v_gene: TRBV11-3
j_gene: TRBJ2-7
CDR3aa: CASIDGPGGPYEQYF
CDR3nt: TGTGCCAGCATCGATGGGCCGGGGGGCCCTTACGAGCAGTACTTC

abundance: once
d_gene: NA
v_gene: TRBV7-8
j_gene: TRBJ1-2
CDR3aa: CASSSRLQGTPYGYTF
CDR3nt: TGTGCCAGCAGCTCGCGCCTGCAGGGGACCCCCTATGGCTACACCTTC

abundance: NA
d_gene: NA
v_gene: TRBV6-2/TRBV6-3
j_gene: TRBJ2-7
CDR3aa: CASSYGAEQYF
CDR3nt: TGTGCCAGCAGTTACGGGGCCGAGCAGTACTTC

abundance: NA
d_gene: NA
v_gene: TRBV27
j_gene: TRBJ2-7
CDR3aa: CASSLFQTSYEQYF
CDR3nt: TGTGCCAGCAGTTTATTCCAGACTTCCTACGAGCAGTACTTC

abundance: NA
d_gene: TRBD2
v_gene: TRBV7-9
j_gene: TRBJ2-5
CDR3aa: CASSGFRLAGATRQETQYF
CDR3nt: TGTGCCAGCAGCGGGTTTAGATTAGCGGGGGCCACTCGACAAGAGACCCAGTACTTC

abundance: NA
d_gene: NA
v_gene: TRBV14
j_gene: TRBJ1-2
CDR3aa: CASRKGASPGSYGYTF
CDR3nt: TGTGCCAGCAGAAAAGGGGCCAGTCCAGGGTCCTATGGCTACACCTTC

abundance: NA
d_gene: NA
v_gene: TRBV11-2
j_gene: TRBJ1-4
CDR3aa: CASSLADRSNEKLFF
CDR3nt: TGTGCCAGCAGCTTAGCCGACAGGTCTAATGAAAAACTGTTTTTT

abundance: NA
d_gene: NA
v_gene: TRBV5-6
j_gene: TRBJ1-5
CDR3aa: CASSSFGTNLNQPQHF
CDR3nt: TGTGCCAGCAGCTCTTTCGGGACAAATCTCAATCAGCCCCAGCATTTT

abundance: few
d_gene: NA
v_gene: TRBV15
j_gene: TRBJ2-2
CDR3aa: CATSGRTRTGELFF
CDR3nt: TGTGCCACCAGCGGCCGGACCCGCACCGGGGAGCTGTTTTTT

abundance: NA
d_gene: TRBD1
v_gene: TRBV6-5
j_gene: TRBJ2-7
CDR3aa: CASSIIGTETYEQYF
CDR3nt: TGTGCCAGCAGTATCATCGGGACAGAGACCTACGAGCAGTACTTC

abundance: NA
d_gene: TRBD1
v_gene: TRBV6-5
j_gene: TRBJ1-5
CDR3aa: CASSRGQGGGQPQHF
CDR3nt: TGTGCCAGCAGTCGGGGACAGGGGGGTGGACAGCCCCAGCATTTT

abundance: NA
d_gene: NA
v_gene: TRBV7-2
j_gene: TRBJ1-2
CDR3aa: CASSLSGGHNENYGYTF
CDR3nt: TGTGCCAGCAGCTTGTCAGGTGGACATAATGAAAACTATGGCTACACCTTC

abundance: NA
d_gene: NA
v_gene: TRBV11-2
j_gene: TRBJ1-4
CDR3aa: CASSLDRVYEKLFF
CDR3nt: TGTGCCAGCAGCTTAGACAGGGTTTACGAAAAACTGTTTTTT

abundance: NA
d_gene: NA
v_gene: TRBV19
j_gene: TRBJ1-6
CDR3aa: CASSIDLNIRPDRTNSPLHF
CDR3nt: TGTGCCAGTAGTATAGATCTCAATATAAGGCCCGACAGAACCAATTCACCCCTCCACTTT

abundance: NA
d_gene: NA
v_gene: TRBV5-6
j_gene: TRBJ1-1
CDR3aa: CASSLLGGRRGNTEAFF
CDR3nt: TGTGCCAGCAGCTTGTTGGGAGGACGACGGGGGAACACTGAAGCTTTCTTT

abundance: NA
d_gene: NA
v_gene: TRBV2
j_gene: TRBJ1-1
CDR3aa: CASINRVTEAFF
CDR3nt: TGTGCCAGCATTAACAGGGTCACTGAAGCTTTCTTT